The present T cell receptor beta chain was sequenced within a study of patients and donors after allogeneic stem cell transplantation. Trimming left V 2 bases short and J 5 bases short, with 9 bases between. The CDR3 has 13 amino acids. This clonotype was seen ten or more times. TCRdb redid the calling of the RT-PCR reads with MiXCR, one entry per CDR3 protein. The sample shows 390,000 or so distinct CDR3 sequences, under 20% of them seen only once. The receptor's source is a human donor who was either an allogeneic HSCT recipient or a stem cell or donor lymphocyte infusion donor (not recorded which). It is not recorded whose cells these are; they may come from a transplant donor. The sample consisted of blood, either unsorted or a sorted T cell fraction (not recorded which). The chain joins TRBV12-3 or TRBV12-4 to TRBJ1-1; a possible D gene is TRBD1 (6 bases). The CDR3 DNA is TGTGCCAGCAGTTTATACAGGGAGACTGAAGCTTTCTTT. Translation: CASSLYRETEAFF.